These 31 T cell receptor beta chains share one sample of origin, sequenced in a study of T-cell memory formation after mild COVID-19. TCRdb processed the 5' RACE reads anew with MiXCR; each CDR3 protein has one entry. The sample contains hundreds of thousands of distinct CDR3 sequences, 12% to 15% of which appear only once. The sequenced material came from PBMCs or a T cell subset sorted from them (not recorded which). The origin of the receptors is a young man who had mild COVID-19 (a few samples of this study predate the infection). Cell type and time point are not known.

The table lists this clonotype with a few counts. V gene TRBV7-3 combines with J gene TRBJ1-2; weak D call: TRBD1 (6 bases). V lost 2 bases and J lost 4, with 14 bases in between. CDR1 SGHTA and CDR2 FQGTGA come from the germline V gene. This CDR3 is built from 15 residues. The CDR3 nucleotides are TGTGCCAGCAGCTTATCGGCCGGGGGCGGCTATGGCTACACCTTC. As protein: CASSLSAGGGYGYTF. Combining the CDR3 with reference TRBV7-3 and TRBJ1-2 gives the whole variable domain GAGVSQTPSNKVTEKGKYVELRCDPISGHTALYWYRQSLGQGPEFLIYFQGTGAADDSGLPNDRFFAVRPEGSVSTLKIQRTERGDSAVYLCASSLSAGGGYGYTFGSGTRLTVV.

This chain connects TRBV20-1 to TRBJ2-3, with D tentatively TRBD1 (5 bases). V was trimmed by 5 bases and J by 5 bases, leaving 11 bases between them. There are 12 residues in the CDR3. CDR1 is DFQATT, CDR2 SNEGSKA, per germline (reference sequence). The CDR3 region is CSAVWTRDTQYF. CDR3 coding DNA: TGCAGTGCTGTCTGGACACGAGATACGCAGTATTTT.

This clonotype was observed a handful of times. The rearrangement links TRBV20-1 to TRBJ2-3, with 9 bases that match TRBD1. Germline V gene sequence: CDR1 DFQATT, CDR2 SNEGSKA (reference sequence). J lost 6 bases, V lost 3 bases, and 28 bases had no gene match. The CDR3 length is 21 residues. This chain's CDR3 is CSARLDPGQGKTHVVEDTQYF. The CDR3 DNA reads TGCAGTGCTAGGTTAGATCCGGGACAGGGAAAGACCCACGTCGTGGAGGATACGCAGTATTTT.

This CDR3 is CASEDRKMGGELFF. For the CDR3, the DNA is TGTGCCAGCGAGGACCGCAAGATGGGCGGGGAGCTGTTTTTT. The J gene is TRBJ2-2, the V gene TRBV7-2; no definite D call. Germline CDR1 is SGHTA and CDR2 is FQGNSA. Trimming stripped 8 bases from V and 7 bases from J, with 17 bases between. This CDR3 is built from 14 residues. The complete variable domain, with remaining parts taken from reference TRBV7-2 and TRBJ2-2, reads GAGVSQSPSNKVTEKGKDVELRCDPISGHTALYWYRQSLGQGLEFLIYFQGNSAPDKSGLPSDRFSAERTGGSVSTLTIQRTQQEDSAVYLCASEDRKMGGELFFGEGSRLTVL.

The chain links TRBV6-1 to TRBJ2-3; no firm D call. Trimming took 6 bases from V and 2 from J, leaving 12 bases between them. Per the germline V gene, CDR1 is MNHNS and CDR2 is SASEGT. This CDR3 region has 14 residues. CDR3 amino acids: CASRGRLYTDTQYF. DNA of the CDR3: TGTGCCAGCAGGGGCCGACTTTACACAGATACGCAGTATTTT.

The CDR3 DNA reads as TGTGCCAGCAGTTTTTACTGGTTGAACACTGAAGCTTTCTTT. Its translation: CASSFYWLNTEAFF. The V and J genes are TRBV12-3 or TRBV12-4 and TRBJ1-1; D is undetermined. The CDR3 is made up of 14 amino acids. The ends were cut back, 3 bases at V and 0 bases at J, with 8 bases in the middle.

This chain joins TRBV7-9 and TRBJ2-5, with D possibly being TRBD1 or TRBD2 (7 bases each). Germline CDR1 reads SEHNR; CDR2 reads FQNEAQ (reference sequence). The V and J ends lost 3 bases and 1 base respectively, with 15 bases between them. The CDR3 covers 16 residues. The CDR3 DNA follows: TGTGCCAGCAGCTTCGGGCAGGGGGGGGCCCAAGAGACCCAGTACTTC. It codes for CASSFGQGGAQETQYF.

This clonotype was found a few times. The chain uses TRBV20-1 and TRBJ2-7; D may be TRBD1 (9 bases). The CDR3 sequence is 18 residues long. Trimming shortened V by 4 bases and J by 2 bases, and 27 bases separated the two germline ends. The V gene's germline CDR1 is DFQATT and CDR2 SNEGSKA (reference sequence). The CDR3 nucleotides read TGCAGTGCTATCTACAGGGGGCCCTATGGACTAGCCCCCTACGAGCAGTACGTC. As protein: CSAIYRGPYGLAPYEQYV.

This clonotype has just a few counts. J is TRBJ2-7 and V is TRBV6-5, with 8 bases fitting TRBD1. The germline CDR1 and CDR2 sequences are MNHEY and SVGAGI. V lost 7 bases, J lost 3 bases, and 8 bases stayed unmatched. This CDR3 comprises 14 residues. The CDR3 sequence is CASKLGTGGYEQYV. CDR3 in DNA: TGTGCCAGCAAACTGGGGACAGGCGGCTACGAGCAGTACGTC.

This chain uses TRBV20-1 with TRBJ2-4, with 8 bases lining up with TRBD2. Unmatched junction bases numbered 5, after V lost 6 bases and J lost 7 bases. From germline, CDR1 is DFQATT and CDR2 SNEGSKA (reference sequence). The CDR3 totals 12 residues. The CDR3 sequence is CSASGGVNIQYF. CDR3 in DNA: TGCAGTGCCTCCGGGGGGGTGAACATTCAGTACTTC.

This clonotype was seen many times. The J gene is TRBJ1-5, the V gene TRBV6-2 or TRBV6-3, with 9 bases lining up with TRBD1. The CDR3 length is 14 residues. The germline gives CDR1 MNHEY, CDR2 SVGEGT. V lost 6 bases, J lost 6 bases, and 6 bases stayed unmatched. CDR3: CASSGQGTGQPQHF. The CDR3 nucleotides read TGTGCCAGCAGCGGACAGGGGACGGGTCAGCCCCAGCATTTT.

This clonotype was counted between two and nine times. This sequence joins TRBV10-3 and TRBJ2-5; 7 nucleotides agree with TRBD1. The germline V gene has CDR1 ENHRY and CDR2 SYGVKD. This CDR3 comprises 15 residues. V was clipped by 7 bases and J by 4 bases; unmatched bases: 12. Here the CDR3 DNA reads TGTGCCATCAAGATGACAGGGTCTCGTCGAGAGACCCAGTACTTC. It encodes CAIKMTGSRRETQYF.

The V gene is TRBV2, the J gene TRBJ2-5, with TRBD2 identical over 7 bases. This CDR3 is built from 14 residues. Germline assignment: CDR1 SNHLY and CDR2 FYNNEI. Trimming removed 7 bases from V and 6 bases from J; junction bases left unmatched: 11. The CDR3 nucleotides read TGTGCCAGCACCTTTTGGGGGGGACCTCAGACCCAGTACTTC. Its translation: CASTFWGGPQTQYF.

V usage is TRBV11-1 and J usage is TRBJ2-7; D unclear. Trimming pared 5 bases from V and 4 bases from J, leaving 12 bases between. CDR3 length equals 13 residues. In germline, CDR1 is SGHAT, CDR2 FQDESV (reference sequence). CDR3 in amino acids: CASSRSLGYEQYV. DNA of the CDR3: TGTGCCAGCAGCCGAAGTCTGGGATACGAGCAGTACGTC.

This clonotype was seen a few times. The rearrangement joins TRBV18 to TRBJ1-2, with a weak D call TRBD1 (5 bases). Per germline, CDR1 KGHSH and CDR2 LQKENI. Trimming stripped 3 bases from V and 5 bases from J, with 19 bases between. CDR3 length: 16 residues. The chain's CDR3 is CASSPQGASVGYGYTF. CDR3 in DNA: TGTGCCAGCTCACCCCAGGGAGCGTCAGTTGGGTATGGCTACACCTTC.

This clonotype appeared many times. The chain uses TRBV4-1 and TRBJ2-7; 10 bases fit TRBD1. In germline, CDR1 is MGHRA, CDR2 YSYEKL. J was trimmed by 6 bases and V by 2 bases; bases with no gene match: 10. This CDR3 is built from 16 residues. Here the CDR3 DNA reads TGCGCCAGCAGCCAAAGACAGGGGGCGAGTGATTTCGAGCAGTACTTC. Translating gives CASSQRQGASDFEQYF.

This clonotype was detected a few times. The chain links TRBV7-2 to TRBJ2-3, with 7 bases that match TRBD2. CDR3 length equals 18 residues. With V trimmed by 1 base and J by 0 bases, 10 bases remained unmatched. Germline assignment: CDR1 SGHTA and CDR2 FQGNSA. CDR3 sequence: CASSLGAGTILSTDTQYF. DNA of the CDR3: TGTGCCAGCAGCTTAGGAGCGGGAACGATCCTTAGCACAGATACGCAGTATTTT.

The chain links TRBV5-1 to TRBJ2-5; D remains unclear. Per germline, CDR1 SGHRS and CDR2 YFSETQ. This CDR3 region has 14 residues. V dropped 7 bases and J dropped 3 bases, with 16 bases sitting between them. CDR3 DNA sequence: TGCGCCAGCGCGCCAACGGTTCCTAAAGAGACCCAGTACTTC. This gives the protein CASAPTVPKETQYF.

The chain links TRBV27 to TRBJ2-3; 8 bases agree with TRBD2. The CDR3 covers 15 residues. V shed 7 bases, J shed 2 bases, and the junction held 8 bases outside the gene matches. From germline, CDR1 is MNHEY and CDR2 SMNVEV (reference sequence). In DNA form, the CDR3 reads TGTGCCAGCACCATAGGACTAGCAGACACAGATACGCAGTATTTT. Its translation: CASTIGLADTDTQYF.

The genes are TRBV7-9 and TRBJ1-2; 9 bases fit TRBD1. Germline V CDR1 and CDR2: SEHNR, FQNEAQ (reference sequence). V lost 1 base and J lost 8; bases outside the gene matches: 8. The CDR3 sequence is 15 residues long. CDR3 in DNA: TGTGCCAGCAGCTTAGAAGGGACAGGGTGGTACGGCTACACCTTC. Amino acid sequence: CASSLEGTGWYGYTF.

This clonotype was picked up many times. CDR3 loop: CASSIETGQTYEQYF. CDR3 DNA: TGTGCCAGCAGCATCGAAACGGGACAGACCTACGAGCAGTACTTC. The chain couples TRBV7-2 to TRBJ2-7; TRBD1 agrees at 7 bases. J lost 2 bases, V lost 5 bases, and 9 bases had no gene match. CDR1 is SGHTA, CDR2 FQGNSA, per germline. The CDR3 has 15 amino acids.

The chain uses TRBV5-1 and TRBJ2-5; TRBD2 matches 14 bases. The CDR3 is 16 residues long. V trimming: 4 bases; J trimming: 4 bases; junction bases outside the gene matches: 6. Germline V gene sequence: CDR1 SGHRS, CDR2 YFSETQ. CDR3 coding DNA: TGCGCCAGCAGCGTCGGGACTAGCGGGGGCCTAGAGACCCAGTACTTC. Translating it yields CASSVGTSGGLETQYF.

The rearrangement joins TRBV10-2 to TRBJ2-3; 9 bases fit TRBD2. Germline V gene data show CDR1 as WSHSY and CDR2 as SAAADI. This CDR3 comprises 16 residues. J was trimmed by 6 bases and V by 3 bases; bases with no gene match: 10. For the CDR3, the DNA is TGCGCCAGCAGTGATCCCTCGGCTAGCGGGGCCGATACGCAGTATTTT. Its translation: CASSDPSASGADTQYF.

This clonotype was observed a few times. This chain joins TRBV4-3 and TRBJ2-1, with a possible D match to TRBD2 (7 bases). Trimming pared 4 bases from V and 10 bases from J, leaving 26 bases between. This CDR3 has 17 residues. Germline loops: CDR1 LGHNA, CDR2 YSLEER. The CDR3 coding sequence is TGCGCCAGCAGCCGCGTACGGGGGGCGGGGGCAGGAGGGGAGCAGTTCTTC. Protein sequence: CASSRVRGAGAGGEQFF.

This chain uses TRBV20-1 with TRBJ2-5; perhaps TRBD2 as D (5 bases). V was trimmed by 6 bases and J by 3 bases, leaving 14 bases between them. The CDR3 covers 13 residues. Germline lookup yields CDR1 DFQATT and CDR2 SNEGSKA (reference sequence). CDR3 sequence: CSAGKEAKETQYF. In DNA form, the CDR3 reads TGCAGTGCCGGGAAGGAGGCGAAAGAGACCCAGTACTTC.

The chain recombines TRBV29-1 with TRBJ2-7, with a weak D call TRBD1 (6 bases). Trimming pared 4 bases from V and 2 bases from J, leaving 12 bases between. The V gene's germline CDR1 is SQVTM and CDR2 ANQGSEA. The length of the CDR3 is 13 residues. The CDR3 is CSVGGQQPYEQYF. The DNA for the CDR3 is TGCAGCGTTGGAGGACAGCAACCCTACGAGCAGTACTTC.

The rearrangement links TRBV20-1 to TRBJ1-5; D gene ambiguous. V was clipped by 3 bases and J by 1 base, with 4 bases between them. Germline CDR1 and CDR2: DFQATT and SNEGSKA (reference sequence). This CDR3 contains 12 residues. DNA for the CDR3: TGCAGTGCTAGGTTAAGCAATCAGCCCCAGCATTTT. Amino acids: CSARLSNQPQHF.

This sequence joins TRBV20-1 and TRBJ1-1; maybe TRBD1 (5 bases). The CDR3 is 13 residues long. Trimming left V 5 bases short and J 1 base short, with 11 bases between. Germline lookup yields CDR1 DFQATT and CDR2 SNEGSKA (reference sequence). Written as DNA, the CDR3 is TGCAGTGCTCCTAGACAGTGGAACACTGAAGCTTTCTTT. Residues: CSAPRQWNTEAFF.

The chain recombines TRBV6-2 or TRBV6-3 with TRBJ1-5; TRBD1 matches at 10 bases. Germline CDR1 is MNHEY and CDR2 is SVGEGT. The CDR3 sequence is 16 residues long. The trim removed 6 bases at V and 4 bases at J, leaving 9 bases unmatched. Written as DNA, the CDR3 is TGTGCCAGCAGCCGCCGGCCGGGACAGGGGAATCAGCCCCAGCATTTT. As protein: CASSRRPGQGNQPQHF.

This clonotype was counted ten times or more. This chain links TRBV7-2 with TRBJ1-2; a weak D match, TRBD1 (6 bases). The CDR3 length is 13 residues. Germline lookup yields CDR1 SGHTA and CDR2 FQGNSA. The germline V and J ends were trimmed by 3 bases and 2 bases, with 7 bases remaining between them. CDR3 DNA sequence: TGTGCCAGCAGCTTCGACAGGAACTATGGCTACACCTTC. Translated: CASSFDRNYGYTF.

This clonotype was observed many times. V usage is TRBV29-1 and J usage is TRBJ2-7; 10 bases agree with TRBD1. Germline loops: CDR1 SQVTM, CDR2 ANQGSEA. The junction had 6 bases not matched to a gene; V was cut back by 2 bases and J by 5 bases. The CDR3 extends over 14 amino acids. CDR3 residues: CSVERDRGTNEQYF. The DNA for the CDR3 is TGCAGCGTTGAACGGGACAGGGGAACGAACGAGCAGTACTTC.